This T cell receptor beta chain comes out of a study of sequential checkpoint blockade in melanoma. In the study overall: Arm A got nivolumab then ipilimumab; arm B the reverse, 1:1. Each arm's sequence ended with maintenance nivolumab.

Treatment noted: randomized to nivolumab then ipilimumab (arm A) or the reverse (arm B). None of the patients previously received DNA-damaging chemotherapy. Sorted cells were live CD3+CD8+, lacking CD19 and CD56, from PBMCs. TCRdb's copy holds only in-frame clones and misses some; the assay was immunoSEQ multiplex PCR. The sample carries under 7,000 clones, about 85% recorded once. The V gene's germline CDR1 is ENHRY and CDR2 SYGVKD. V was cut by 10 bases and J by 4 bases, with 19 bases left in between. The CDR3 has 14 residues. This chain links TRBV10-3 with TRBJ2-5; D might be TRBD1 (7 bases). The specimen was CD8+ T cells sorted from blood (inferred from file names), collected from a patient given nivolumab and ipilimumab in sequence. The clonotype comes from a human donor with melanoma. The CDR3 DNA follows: TGTGCCACCAGGGAGGAGGGGGCGGGAGAGACCCAGTACTTC. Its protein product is CATREEGAGETQYF.